The entry below describes one T cell receptor (beta chain). The protocol was immunoSEQ multiplex PCR, while the TCRdb copy is restricted to in-frame clones and leaves out a portion. The sample includes about 82,000 clones, roughly four fifths of them seen just once. This entry is derived from a study of blood T cell repertoires in COVID-19. Germline V gene lookup returns CDR1 MDHEN and CDR2 SYDVKM. The CDR3 sequence is 13 residues long. V trimming: 5 bases; J trimming: 7 bases; junction bases outside the gene matches: 7. This chain joins TRBV28 and TRBJ1-1; 7 bases fit TRBD1. Sequencing used peripheral blood. This receptor was identified in a man between 50 and 59 years old with active or convalescent COVID-19. Here the CDR3 reads CASSQGQIVEAFF. In nucleotides, the CDR3 is TGTGCCAGCAGTCAGGGACAGATCGTTGAAGCTTTCTTT.